This TCR beta chain was sequenced for a study of T cell responses to AZD1222 COVID-19 vaccine. Germline assignment: CDR1 SGHDT and CDR2 YYEEEE. The CDR3 has 14 amino acids. Trimming took 4 bases from V and 4 from J, leaving 13 bases between them. This clone was counted a single time. Clones were sequenced by immunoSEQ multiplex PCR, and TCRdb holds only the in-frame ones, with some missing. The sample gives over 100,000 clones, 85% to 95% of which show up once; 1.5% to 2% is in the top ten. The chain links TRBV5-6 to TRBJ2-3; D remains ambiguous. The clonotype was recovered from an adult in good health. Sequences were derived from peripheral blood, sampled on day 0 of AZD1222 vaccination. CDR3 sequence reads: CASSDEPWADTQYF. The CDR3 nucleotides read TGTGCCAGCAGCGATGAACCCTGGGCAGATACGCAGTATTTT.